These 24 T cell receptor beta chains were all obtained from the same sample, sequenced in a study of blood T cell repertoires in COVID-19. Libraries were prepared by immunoSEQ multiplex PCR; TCRdb keeps only in-frame clonotypes and omits some of them. The table includes about 200,000 clones, 70% to 85% detected once. Sample: peripheral blood. These receptors were obtained from a human donor in a cohort sampled during active COVID-19.

This clone has more than one count but fewer than ten. V gene TRBV14 combines with J gene TRBJ2-7; perhaps TRBD1 as D (6 bases). This CDR3 contains 15 residues. Trimming shortened V by 5 bases and J by 0 bases, and 14 bases separated the two germline ends. The germline V gene has CDR1 SGHDN and CDR2 FVKESK. CDR3 in amino acids: CASSLLDSYSYEQYF. CDR3 DNA sequence: TGTGCCAGCAGCTTGTTGGACAGTTACTCCTACGAGCAGTACTTC.

This clone has just a few counts. The chain carries TRBV19 and TRBJ1-4; D remains ambiguous. CDR3 length: 13 amino acids. Germline V CDR1 and CDR2: LNHDA, SQIVND (reference sequence). Trimming removed 4 bases at V and 7 bases at J, with 10 bases between. The CDR3 nucleotides are TGTGCCAGTAGTACCCGGGTCGCTGAAAAACTGTTTTTT. Translating it yields CASSTRVAEKLFF.

DNA for the CDR3: TGTGCCAGCAGTTACTCGAGGCAGGGGGGTTCCGAGCAGTACTTC. Translation: CASSYSRQGGSEQYF. This rearrangement joins TRBV6-5 to TRBJ2-7, with a weak D call TRBD1 (7 bases). The CDR3 sequence is 15 residues long. V gave up 0 bases and J gave up 6 bases, with 15 bases separating them. Germline lookup yields CDR1 MNHEY and CDR2 SVGAGI.

This clone was seen once. The chain employs TRBV3-1 (or the pseudogene TRBV3-2) and TRBJ2-3; the D gene is possibly TRBD2 (6 bases). The V end was cut by 0 bases, the J end by 0 bases, with 13 bases between. Germline V gene lookup returns CDR1 LGHDT and CDR2 YNNKEL (reference sequence). The CDR3 consists of 17 residues. The CDR3 DNA sequence: TGTGCCAGCAGCCAAGAGTGGGAGGAAACTAGCACAGATACGCAGTATTTT. It yields the protein CASSQEWEETSTDTQYF.

The chain is built from TRBV5-8 and TRBJ1-1, with D unclear. The germline V gene encodes CDR1 SGHTS and CDR2 YDEGEE. The CDR3 runs to 18 residues. Trimming removed 6 bases from V and 3 bases from J, with 27 bases in between. CDR3 loop: CASTYLPLVPTEDTEAFF. The CDR3 DNA reads as TGTGCCAGCACCTACTTGCCTCTAGTGCCTACCGAGGACACTGAAGCTTTCTTT.

This chain links TRBV4-1 with TRBJ2-1, with 8 bases lining up with TRBD2. The J segment lost 5 bases and the V segment lost 1 base, leaving 10 bases of the junction unmatched. The germline gives CDR1 MGHRA, CDR2 YSYEKL. This CDR3 comprises 17 residues. CDR3 in amino acids: CASSQALPSGPNNEQFF. Here the CDR3 DNA reads TGCGCCAGCAGCCAAGCACTGCCTAGCGGGCCCAACAATGAGCAGTTCTTC.

This chain joins TRBV7-8 and TRBJ2-7; D call uncertain. Trimming shortened V by 3 bases and J by 2 bases, and 14 bases separated the two germline ends. CDR3 length: 15 residues. The V gene's germline CDR1 is SGHVS and CDR2 FQNEAQ. The CDR3, as DNA: TGTGCCAGCAGCTTGTGGGCTGTGTCGACCTACGAGCAGTACTTC. As protein: CASSLWAVSTYEQYF.

The J gene is TRBJ1-5, the V gene TRBV27; D gene unclear. With 3 bases removed from V and 1 base from J, the gap between germline ends came to 10 bases. The CDR3 extends over 15 amino acids. Germline V lookup: CDR1 MNHEY, CDR2 SMNVEV (reference sequence). This chain's CDR3 is CASSFRVGSNQPQHF. CDR3 nucleotides: TGTGCCAGCAGTTTTCGGGTAGGAAGCAATCAGCCCCAGCATTTT.

V is TRBV27 and J is TRBJ1-1, with 7 bases matching TRBD1. From germline, CDR1 is MNHEY and CDR2 SMNVEV (reference sequence). Trimming took 4 bases from V and 0 from J; bases not matched to a gene: 8. This CDR3 has 16 residues. Here the CDR3 DNA reads TGTGCCAGCAGTTCCCTCTACAGGGGTATGAACACTGAAGCTTTCTTT. Its translation is CASSSLYRGMNTEAFF.

This sequence joins TRBV5-1 and TRBJ2-7; TRBD2 aligns across 9 bases. Germline V gene sequence: CDR1 SGHRS, CDR2 YFSETQ. This CDR3 is 14 amino acids long. V gave up 5 bases and J gave up 0 bases; unmatched junction bases: 3. CDR3 residues: CASRSGGLSYEQYF. CDR3 nucleotides: TGCGCCAGCAGGAGCGGGGGGCTCTCCTACGAGCAGTACTTC.

The V gene is TRBV12-5, the J gene TRBJ2-1; 9 bases line up with TRBD2. V dropped 4 bases and J dropped 4; count of bases not matched to a gene: 8. Germline V gene data show CDR1 as LGHNT and CDR2 as FRNRAP. CDR3 length: 16 residues. CDR3 protein: CASGSLRAGGYNEQFF. The CDR3 nucleotides are TGTGCTAGTGGTTCCCTCAGGGCGGGAGGGTACAATGAGCAGTTCTTC.

The rearrangement joins TRBV30 to TRBJ2-1, with D possibly TRBD2 on 6 matching bases. CDR1 and CDR2 from the germline V gene are GTSNPN and SVGIG (reference sequence). The CDR3 loop spans 12 amino acids. Trimming shortened V by 5 bases and J by 4 bases, and 9 bases separated the two germline ends. CDR3 sequence reads: CAWQLAYNEQFF. The CDR3 nucleotides read TGTGCCTGGCAACTAGCTTACAATGAGCAGTTCTTC.

With respect to this clone: The DNA is left out, because the CDR3 cannot be placed on it with certainty; the CDR3 is given as TCRdb lists it. The chain employs TRBV21-1 and TRBJ1-2; TRBD1 is the table's D call and was not checked against the DNA. TRBV21-1 is marked as a pseudogene. The CDR3 contains 16 residues when both ends are counted. CDR3 loop: CASTTWGQGAGYGYTF.

Here the CDR3 DNA reads TGTGCCAGCAGACAAAGACTAGCGGGAGGGTTCACCGGGGAGCTGTTTTTT. As protein: CASRQRLAGGFTGELFF. The chain couples TRBV13 to TRBJ2-2; TRBD2 agrees at 14 bases. The CDR3 consists of 17 residues. Germline loops: CDR1 PRHDT, CDR2 FYEKMQ (reference sequence). J gave up 4 bases and V 6 bases, and 7 bases lay outside the gene matches.

V is TRBV7-6 and J is TRBJ2-7; 11 bases agree with TRBD2. The J segment lost 3 bases and the V segment lost 5 bases, leaving 21 bases of the junction unmatched. The germline V gene has CDR1 SGHVS and CDR2 FNYEAQ. The CDR3 is 20 amino acids. The chain's CDR3 is CASSLWGGAELAGVDYEQYF. The CDR3 nucleotides read TGTGCCAGCAGCCTCTGGGGGGGAGCGGAACTAGCGGGAGTCGACTACGAGCAGTACTTC.

There are a few counts of this clone. The gene calls are TRBV2 and TRBJ2-2; 9 bases are a match to TRBD1. V shed 8 bases, J shed 6 bases, and the junction held 4 bases outside the gene matches. Looked up from germline, CDR1 is SNHLY and CDR2 is FYNNEI. CDR3 length equals 13 residues. The CDR3 DNA reads TGTGCCAGCGAATACAGGGGGCCCGGGGAGCTGTTTTTT. It translates to CASEYRGPGELFF.

The chain links TRBV7-9 to TRBJ1-3; perhaps TRBD1 as D (6 bases). Germline lookup yields CDR1 SEHNR and CDR2 FQNEAQ (reference sequence). The CDR3 consists of 14 residues. V gave up 5 bases and J gave up 3 bases, with 11 bases separating them. CDR3 in DNA: TGTGCCAGCAGCCCACAGGGTATTGGAAACACCATATATTTT. It translates to CASSPQGIGNTIYF.

The V and J genes are TRBV7-9 and TRBJ2-7; D is undetermined. The germline CDR1 and CDR2 sequences are SEHNR and FQNEAQ (reference sequence). This CDR3 has 12 residues. The V end was cut by 6 bases, the J end by 5 bases, with 11 bases between. CDR3 sequence: CASRVGFHEQYF. The CDR3 coding sequence is TGTGCCAGCAGGGTCGGGTTCCACGAGCAGTACTTC.

The chain joins TRBV18 to TRBJ2-1, with 9 bases identical to TRBD2. CDR1 and CDR2 from the germline V gene are KGHSH and LQKENI. With 3 bases clipped from V and 9 bases from J, the junction kept 6 bases outside the gene matches. The CDR3 has 14 residues. The CDR3 nucleotides read TGTGCCAGCTCACCGGGGACTAGCCGTACTGAGCAGTTCTTC. It specifies CASSPGTSRTEQFF.

CDR3 bases: TGTGCCAGCTATGTTCGGGGGACTAACTATGGCTACACCTTC. The encoded protein is CASYVRGTNYGYTF. The V call is TRBV28, the J call TRBJ1-2; tentative D call: TRBD1 (5 bases). V was cut by 8 bases and J by 0 bases, with 13 bases left in between. CDR3 length: 14 amino acids. Germline V gene lookup returns CDR1 MDHEN and CDR2 SYDVKM.

This clone was detected once. The chain carries TRBV5-4 and TRBJ1-1, with no clear D. CDR1 is SGHNT and CDR2 is YYREEE in the germline V gene (reference sequence). The CDR3 runs to 12 residues. With 3 bases removed from V and 4 bases from J, the gap between germline ends came to 7 bases. CDR3 amino acids: CASSSRGTEAFF. The CDR3 DNA reads TGTGCCAGCAGCTCCCGGGGCACTGAAGCTTTCTTT.

The chain uses TRBV27 and TRBJ2-1; D is unclear. Germline CDR1 MNHEY, CDR2 SMNVEV (reference sequence). The germline V and J ends were trimmed by 5 bases and 9 bases, with 8 bases remaining between them. This CDR3 spans 11 amino acids. CDR3 in amino acids: CASSHGVEQFF. For the CDR3, the DNA is TGTGCCAGCAGTCACGGAGTTGAGCAGTTCTTC.

The chain links TRBV7-6 to TRBJ2-1; 12 nucleotides align to TRBD2. This CDR3 contains 16 residues. The V gene end was trimmed by 5 bases and the J gene end by 2 bases; junction bases not matched to a gene: 4. CDR1 and CDR2 from the germline V gene are SGHVS and FNYEAQ. CDR3 sequence: CASSGLAGRTYNEQFF. The CDR3 nucleotides are TGTGCCAGCAGCGGACTAGCGGGAAGGACCTACAATGAGCAGTTCTTC.

This chain joins TRBV6-4 and TRBJ2-1; 10 bases are shared with TRBD1. The CDR3 runs to 15 residues. Germline V gene sequence: CDR1 MRHNA, CDR2 SNTAGT. Losses at the gene ends were 6 bases for V and 8 bases for J; bases not matched to a gene: 10. The CDR3 loop is CASSPGQGNKDEQFF. The CDR3 nucleotides are TGTGCCAGCAGCCCGGGACAGGGGAACAAGGATGAGCAGTTCTTC.